The source of this T cell receptor (beta chain) is a study of blood T cell repertoires in COVID-19. The overall study: The analysed material was cDNA or gDNA that came from T cells, B-cell-depleted T cells, or PBMCs.

In the study's own analysis: Amplification of reference gene primers provided the estimated nucleated cell counts. Method: immunoSEQ multiplex PCR; TCRdb's copy keeps in-frame clones and lacks some. D and trimming come from the DNA, and the V and J calls and clone size come from that table. The data contain around 200,000 clones, around 86% of them singletons. Living in about two dozen US areas, the participants were between 18 and 89 years of age. Each participant's cohort was designated according to participant-reported clinical history. The CDR3 consists of 16 residues. Germline lookup yields CDR1 KGHDR and CDR2 SFDVKD. V was pared by 1 base and J by 5 bases, with 14 bases between.

The specimen was PBMCs or T cells enriched from blood (not recorded which). The receptor comes from a woman between 40 and 55 years old with acute COVID-19. The chain joins TRBV24-1 to TRBJ2-1, with TRBD2 as a possible D gene (5 bases). This chain's CDR3 is CATSDFGAAHDNEQFF. The CDR3 DNA reads as TGTGCCACCAGTGATTTCGGAGCGGCGCACGACAATGAGCAGTTCTTC.